A selection of T cell receptor beta chains follows, all from one sample in a study of blood T cell repertoires in COVID-19. TCRdb keeps only in-frame clones here, not all; method: immunoSEQ multiplex PCR. The data show around 190,000 clones, more than 75% seen once. Material: peripheral blood. The receptors originated from a woman aged 80 or over with acute or convalescent COVID-19. Each CDR3 is given with its conserved first and last residue. The order of the fields is V gene, clone size, D gene, J gene, CDR3 DNA, CDR3 protein. D genes are given only for firm matches. Rows give clone size only sometimes, using once, few, many, or a class for an expanded clone.

>TRBV7-2|-|TRBD2|TRBJ2-5
TGTGCCAGCACCCAGCGGGAGCGGGAGACCCAGTACTTC
CASTQRERETQYF
>TRBV14|-|TRBD2|TRBJ2-1
TGTGCCAGCAGTGTTGCGGGAGGGAATGAGCAGTTCTTC
CASSVAGGNEQFF
>TRBV7-8|-|TRBD1|TRBJ2-5
TGTGCCAGCAGCCGGGGACAGATTAAAATGGAGACCCAGTACTTC
CASSRGQIKMETQYF
>TRBV15|-|TRBD1|TRBJ1-6
TGTGCCACCAGCAGAGCTACGGGACAGGGTTTTTCACCCCTCCACTTT
CATSRATGQGFSPLHF
>TRBV29-1|-|-|TRBJ2-5
TGCAGCGTTAGCAGGGGTATCCTGGCCGAAGGGGACTTC
CSVSRGILAEGDF
>TRBV7-2|-|-|TRBJ1-1
TGTGCCAGCAGCTTAGCGGGGGGTGGGACTGAAGCTTTCTTT
CASSLAGGGTEAFF
>TRBV29-1|-|-|TRBJ1-1
TGCAGCGTTCGAGCGGGGGCGCGAGTCCCCATGAACACTGAAGCTTTCTTT
CSVRAGARVPMNTEAFF
>TRBV6-1|-|-|TRBJ2-5
TGTGCCAGCAGTGATCTCTTTGGGAGGCAAGAGACCCAGTACTTC
CASSDLFGRQETQYF
>TRBV3-1/TRBV3-2|-|-|TRBJ1-2
TGTGCCAGCAGCCCCCGGGGGGAGAACTATGGCTACACCTTC
CASSPRGENYGYTF
>TRBV7-3|-|TRBD1|TRBJ1-1
TGTGCCAGCAGTTCACAGGGGGCTAGCACTGAAGCTTTCTTT
CASSSQGASTEAFF
>TRBV30|-|-|TRBJ2-7
TGTGCCTGGAGTGTGGGTTCCGGGGGACACTTC
CAWSVGSGGHF
>TRBV7-2|once|-|TRBJ1-1
TGTGCCAGCAGCTTAATTAATCCGGGAATCAACACTGAAGCTTTCTTT
CASSLINPGINTEAFF
>TRBV27|few|TRBD1|TRBJ2-4
TGTGCCAGCGATCCCCCTTTTGGGACAGGGGGTAAAAACATTCAGTACTTC
CASDPPFGTGGKNIQYF
>TRBV5-4|-|-|TRBJ2-7
TGTGCCAGCAGCTTTAGCTCCTACGAGCAGTACTTC
CASSFSSYEQYF
>TRBV18|once|-|TRBJ2-7
TGTGCCAGCTCACCACTCACAGGGGTCGGGGGCGAGCAGTACTTC
CASSPLTGVGGEQYF
>TRBV4-3|-|TRBD1|TRBJ2-1
TGCGCCAGCAGCCAAGTAGGGGACAGGTCGGATGAGCAGTTCTTC
CASSQVGDRSDEQFF
>TRBV18|once|-|TRBJ2-1
TGTGCCAGCTCACCACTTATGTCTAACAATGAGCAGTTCTTC
CASSPLMSNNEQFF
>TRBV7-9|-|-|TRBJ2-7
TGTGCCGGAGGACAGACCTACGAGCAGTACTTC
CAGGQTYEQYF
>TRBV6-2/TRBV6-3|-|-|TRBJ2-3
TGTGCCAGCAGCCCGGGGGCTGGAGATACGCAGTATTTT
CASSPGAGDTQYF
>TRBV18|-|-|TRBJ2-4
TGTGCCAGCTCAACCCCAGCTCCAACAGGAAACATTCAGTACTTC
CASSTPAPTGNIQYF
>TRBV5-6|-|-|TRBJ2-7
TGTGCCAGCAGGGAGGTGGGGTCGTCGTACGAGCAGTACTTC
CASREVGSSYEQYF
>TRBV10-3|-|TRBD1|TRBJ2-7
TGTGCCATCAGCCCCTTGAGGGACAGGGGGCACGAGCAGTACTTC
CAISPLRDRGHEQYF
>TRBV7-2|few|-|TRBJ2-7
TGTGCCAGCAGCTCCCGGACGGGAGCCTACGAGCAGTACTTC
CASSSRTGAYEQYF
>TRBV5-1|-|TRBD1|TRBJ1-1
TGCGCCAGCAGCCGAGGGACAGGGGGTGTGGGCACTGAAGCTTTCTTT
CASSRGTGGVGTEAFF
>TRBV5-5|-|-|TRBJ1-2
TGTGCCAGCAGCTTCCGGGACAACCATGGCTACACCTTC
CASSFRDNHGYTF
>TRBV7-9|-|TRBD1|TRBJ1-2
TGTGCCAGCAGCTTTACAGGGGAAGGTGGCTACACCTTC
CASSFTGEGGYTF
>TRBV5-4|-|TRBD1|TRBJ2-7
TGTGCCAGCAGCTTGACTGCGGGACAGGGAAAACGCGAGCAGTACTTC
CASSLTAGQGKREQYF
>TRBV23-1|-|-|TRBJ2-5
TGCGCCAGCAGTCATAATGAAGAGACCCAGTACTTC
CASSHNEETQYF
>TRBV6-1|-|TRBD2|TRBJ2-7
TGTGCCAGCAGTGAGGTAACTAGCGGGAGTGAGCAGTACTTC
CASSEVTSGSEQYF
>TRBV24-1|once|TRBD1|TRBJ2-1
TGTGCCACCTCCGAGACAGGGCGTAACAATGAGCAGTTCTTC
CATSETGRNNEQFF
>TRBV5-1|-|-|TRBJ2-1
TGCGCCAGCAGCTTCGGCCCAGGGGAGACGAGCTCCTACAATGAGCAGTTCTTC
CASSFGPGETSSYNEQFF
>TRBV30|-|-|TRBJ1-5
TGTGCCTGGACGCAAAGCGGTGGAAAGCCCCAGCATTTT
CAWTQSGGKPQHF
>TRBV28|-|-|TRBJ2-5
TGTGCCAGCAGTCTCGGGGGCCAAGAGACCCAGTACTTC
CASSLGGQETQYF
>TRBV6-5|-|TRBD1|TRBJ1-2
TGTGCCAGTTCTATCTCGGGACAGGGAAGAATTGGCTACACCTTC
CASSISGQGRIGYTF
>TRBV6-5|once|TRBD2|TRBJ2-3
TGTGCCAGCAGTTACGCGGGGGAGCAGTATTTT
CASSYAGEQYF
>TRBV5-1|-|TRBD1|TRBJ1-2
TGCGCCAGCAGCGGGGGGACAGGCTCTAACTATGGCTACACCTTC
CASSGGTGSNYGYTF
>TRBV5-5|-|-|TRBJ2-3
TGTGCCAGCAGCTTCAGACCCACCGGGGGCACAGATACGCAGTATTTT
CASSFRPTGGTDTQYF
>TRBV9|once|-|TRBJ2-5
TGTGCCAGCAGCGTAGTAAGAGATGGAGAGACCCAGTACTTC
CASSVVRDGETQYF
>TRBV5-4|-|TRBD1|TRBJ1-4
TGTGCCAGCAGCCCGGGACAGGGGGCTAATGAAAAACTGTTTTTT
CASSPGQGANEKLFF
>TRBV29-1|few|TRBD1|TRBJ1-2
TGCAGCGTTGTGAGAGGGGGCGGTGGCTACACCTTC
CSVVRGGGGYTF
>TRBV19|-|TRBD2|TRBJ2-1
TGTGCCAGTAGAAGCCTCCTAGCGGGTTCATACAATGAGCAGTTCTTC
CASRSLLAGSYNEQFF